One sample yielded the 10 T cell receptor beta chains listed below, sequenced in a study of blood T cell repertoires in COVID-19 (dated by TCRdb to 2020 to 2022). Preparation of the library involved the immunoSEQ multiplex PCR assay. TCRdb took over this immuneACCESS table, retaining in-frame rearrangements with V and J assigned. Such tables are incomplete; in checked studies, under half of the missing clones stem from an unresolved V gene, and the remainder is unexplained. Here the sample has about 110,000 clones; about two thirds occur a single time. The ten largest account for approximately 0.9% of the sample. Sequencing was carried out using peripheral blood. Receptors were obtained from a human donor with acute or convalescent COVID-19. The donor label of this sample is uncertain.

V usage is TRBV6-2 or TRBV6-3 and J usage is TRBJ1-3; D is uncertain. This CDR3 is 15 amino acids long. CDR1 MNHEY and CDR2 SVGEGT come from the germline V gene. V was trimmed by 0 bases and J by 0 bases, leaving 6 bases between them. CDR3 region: CASSYSPVSGNTIYF. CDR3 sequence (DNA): TGTGCCAGCAGTTACTCCCCGGTCTCTGGAAACACCATATATTTT.

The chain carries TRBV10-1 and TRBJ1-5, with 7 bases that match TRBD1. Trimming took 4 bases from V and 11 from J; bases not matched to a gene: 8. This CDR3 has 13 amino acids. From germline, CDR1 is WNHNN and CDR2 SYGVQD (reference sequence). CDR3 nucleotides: TGCGCCAGCAGTGGGACAGTCCAGGGGGCCCAGCATTTT. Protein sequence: CASSGTVQGAQHF.

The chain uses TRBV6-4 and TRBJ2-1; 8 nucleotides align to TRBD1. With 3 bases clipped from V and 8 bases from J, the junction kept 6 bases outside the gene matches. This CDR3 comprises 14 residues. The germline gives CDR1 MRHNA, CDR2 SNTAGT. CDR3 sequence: CASSETGATDEQFF. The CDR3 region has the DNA TGTGCCAGCAGTGAGACAGGGGCTACGGATGAGCAGTTCTTC.

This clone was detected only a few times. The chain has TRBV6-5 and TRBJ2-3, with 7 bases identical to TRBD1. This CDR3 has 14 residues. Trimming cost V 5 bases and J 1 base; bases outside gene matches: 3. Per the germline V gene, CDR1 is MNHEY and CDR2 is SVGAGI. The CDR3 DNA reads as TGTGCCAGCAGTCGACAGGGCCGCACAGATACGCAGTATTTT. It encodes CASSRQGRTDTQYF.

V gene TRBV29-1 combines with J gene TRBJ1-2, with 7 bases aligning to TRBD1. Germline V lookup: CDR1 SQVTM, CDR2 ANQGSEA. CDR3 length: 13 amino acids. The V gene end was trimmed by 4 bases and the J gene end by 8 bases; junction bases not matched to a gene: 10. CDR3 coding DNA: TGCAGCGTTGTTCGTACAGGGGTGGAAGGCTACACCTTC. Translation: CSVVRTGVEGYTF.

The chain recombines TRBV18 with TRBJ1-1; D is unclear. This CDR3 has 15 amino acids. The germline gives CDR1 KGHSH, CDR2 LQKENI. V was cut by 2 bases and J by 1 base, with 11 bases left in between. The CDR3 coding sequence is TGTGCCAGCTCACCATATCGGGTCGAGAACACTGAAGCTTTCTTT. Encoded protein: CASSPYRVENTEAFF.

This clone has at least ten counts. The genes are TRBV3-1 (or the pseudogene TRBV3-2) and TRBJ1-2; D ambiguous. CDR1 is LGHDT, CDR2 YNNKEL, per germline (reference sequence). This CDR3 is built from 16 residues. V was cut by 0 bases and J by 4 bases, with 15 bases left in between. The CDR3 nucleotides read TGTGCCAGCAGCCAAGATCGGGTTTCCTCGGGCTATGGCTACACCTTC. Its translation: CASSQDRVSSGYGYTF.

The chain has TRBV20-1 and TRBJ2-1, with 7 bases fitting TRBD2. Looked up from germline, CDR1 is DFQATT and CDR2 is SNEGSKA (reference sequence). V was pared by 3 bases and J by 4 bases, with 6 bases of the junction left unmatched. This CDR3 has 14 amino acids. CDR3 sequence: CSASQGGGYNEQFF. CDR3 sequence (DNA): TGCAGTGCTAGTCAGGGCGGGGGTTACAATGAGCAGTTCTTC.

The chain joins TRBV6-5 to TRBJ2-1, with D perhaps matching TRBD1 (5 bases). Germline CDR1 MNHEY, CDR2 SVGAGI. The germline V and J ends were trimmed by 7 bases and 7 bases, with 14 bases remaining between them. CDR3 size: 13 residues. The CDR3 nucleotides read TGTGCCAGCATTCCCAGGGTGACGAATGAGCAGTTCTTC. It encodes CASIPRVTNEQFF.

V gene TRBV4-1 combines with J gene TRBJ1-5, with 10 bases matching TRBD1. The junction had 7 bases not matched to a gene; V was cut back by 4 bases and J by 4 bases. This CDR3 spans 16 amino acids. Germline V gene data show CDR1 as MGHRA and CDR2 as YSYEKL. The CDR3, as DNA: TGCGCCAGCAGCCCCACGACAGGGGGCATGAATCAGCCCCAGCATTTT. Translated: CASSPTTGGMNQPQHF.